This T cell receptor beta chain was obtained from a study of T cells after yellow fever vaccination. This CDR3 region has 15 residues. The V gene's germline CDR1 is LGHDT and CDR2 YNNKEL (reference sequence). With 4 bases clipped from V and 5 bases from J, the junction kept 9 bases outside the gene matches. MiXCR, run by TCRdb on the 5' RACE reads, gives a single entry per CDR3 protein. The repertoire has 300,000 or so distinct CDR3 sequences, 3% to 4.5% of them found once; the top ten carry around 24%. The sample in question was PBMCs, obtained 5 days after the yellow fever booster vaccination. This receptor was taken from a man younger than 35 who received the YFV17D yellow fever vaccine. This chain connects TRBV3-1 to TRBJ2-5; 8 bases match TRBD2. CDR3 region: CASSPPAGGRETQYF. Written as DNA, the CDR3 is TGTGCCAGCAGCCCCCCGGCGGGGGGTCGGGAGACCCAGTACTTC.